This T cell receptor beta chain was identified in a study of response to subunit inactivated influenza vaccine. As for this clonotype: Its antigen is still unknown.

Losses at the gene ends were 3 bases for V and 2 bases for J; bases not matched to a gene: 7. This CDR3 is 16 amino acids long. Germline V gives CDR1 DFQATT, CDR2 SNEGSKA (reference sequence). Study-wide points: The authors put forward the suggestion that each seasonal influenza vaccination may bring in only a limited number of new T cells.

TCRdb re-called the RT-PCR reads through MiXCR, storing one row per CDR3 protein. The sample has about 180,000 distinct CDR3 sequences; around 9% are singletons. The origin of this receptor is a man aged 50 or older who received an inactivated influenza vaccine. The rearrangement links TRBV20-1 to TRBJ2-7; 13 nucleotides match TRBD2. The sequences come from non-naive T cells sorted from PBMCs, collected on the day of vaccination. The CDR3 spells CSARGTSGDRTYEQYF. In nucleotides, the CDR3 is TGCAGTGCTAGGGGGACTAGCGGGGATCGGACCTACGAGCAGTACTTC.